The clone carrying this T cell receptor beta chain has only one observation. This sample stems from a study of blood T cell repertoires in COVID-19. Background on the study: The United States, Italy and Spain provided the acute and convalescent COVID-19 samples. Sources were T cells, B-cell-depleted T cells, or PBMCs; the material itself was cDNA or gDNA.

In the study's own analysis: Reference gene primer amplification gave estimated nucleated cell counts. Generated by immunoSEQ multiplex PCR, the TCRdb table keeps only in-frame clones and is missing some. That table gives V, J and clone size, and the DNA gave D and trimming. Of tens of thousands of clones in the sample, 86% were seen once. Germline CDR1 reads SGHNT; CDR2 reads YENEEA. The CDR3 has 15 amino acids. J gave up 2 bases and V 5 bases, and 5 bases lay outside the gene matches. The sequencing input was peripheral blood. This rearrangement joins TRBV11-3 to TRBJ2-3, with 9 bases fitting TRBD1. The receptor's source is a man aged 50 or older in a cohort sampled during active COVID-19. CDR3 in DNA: TGTGCCAGCAGCCCGGGACAGGGCGCCACAGATACGCAGTATTTT. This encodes CASSPGQGATDTQYF.